The 21 T cell receptor beta chains presented below share a single source sample, sequenced in a study of cytomegalovirus exposure and HLA in healthy donors. The repertoire was sequenced with immunoSEQ multiplex PCR; TCRdb's copy has only in-frame clones and lacks some. The sample includes over 60,000 clones, roughly 95% seen only once; the top ten take around 3%. The sample consisted of PBMCs. The receptors were sampled from a man between 18 and 29 years old in good health and CMV-seronegative.

This chain links TRBV27 with TRBJ1-2; the match to TRBD1 covers 8 bases. This CDR3 is built from 15 residues. Germline CDR1 is MNHEY and CDR2 is SMNVEV (reference sequence). The junction had 6 bases not matched to a gene; V was cut back by 2 bases and J by 4 bases. This chain's CDR3 is CASSLEFTGGYGYTF. The CDR3 region has the DNA TGTGCCAGCAGTTTAGAATTTACAGGGGGCTATGGCTACACCTTC.

In regard to this clone: A read error may account for a junction end that differs from germline. V and J are TRBV7-7 and TRBJ2-2; 11 nucleotides line up with TRBD1. The CDR3 consists of 14 residues. In germline, CDR1 is SSHAT, CDR2 FNYEAQ (reference sequence). The chain's CDR3 is CASSRGQGAGELFF. In DNA, the CDR3 is TGTGCTAGCAGCAGGGGACAGGGGGCCGGGGAGCTGTTTTTT.

The genes are TRBV6-5 and TRBJ2-7; 13 bases are a match to TRBD2. The CDR3 has 12 residues. CDR1 and CDR2 (germline): MNHEY, SVGAGI. Losses at the gene ends were 8 bases for V and 6 bases for J; bases not matched to a gene: 1. The CDR3 is CASGTSGVEQYF. The CDR3 DNA is TGTGCCAGCGGGACTAGCGGGGTCGAGCAGTACTTC.

The chain joins TRBV2 to TRBJ2-2; D not resolved. Trimming removed 3 bases from V and 5 bases from J, with 13 bases in between. Germline CDR1 SNHLY, CDR2 FYNNEI. This CDR3 comprises 15 residues. The CDR3 region is CASSDDLSRTGELFF. The CDR3 DNA reads TGTGCCAGCAGTGATGATCTCTCCCGGACCGGGGAGCTGTTTTTT. Full variable domain (remainder filled in from reference TRBV2 and TRBJ2-2): EPEVTQTPSHQVTQMGQEVILRCVPISNHLYFYWYRQILGQKVEFLVSFYNNEISEKSEIFDDQFSVERPDGSNFTLKIRSTKLEDSAMYFCASSDDLSRTGELFFGEGSRLTVL.

V gene TRBV27 combines with J gene TRBJ2-1; D call uncertain. The CDR3 loop spans 14 amino acids. Germline CDR1 and CDR2: MNHEY and SMNVEV (reference sequence). Trimming took off 0 bases at V and 5 bases at J, with 8 bases between the two ends. CDR3 region: CASSLSFRDNEQFF. Here the CDR3 DNA reads TGTGCCAGCAGTTTATCATTTCGGGACAATGAGCAGTTCTTC.

This chain connects TRBV10-3 to TRBJ1-3; 7 bases are a match to TRBD1. The ends lost 7 bases at V and 6 bases at J; junction bases unmatched: 6. The CDR3 has 13 residues. The germline CDR1 and CDR2 sequences are ENHRY and SYGVKD. The CDR3 DNA reads TGTGCCATCATCCCGACAGGGACAAACACCATATATTTT. It yields the protein CAIIPTGTNTIYF.

The V call is TRBV10-2, the J call TRBJ2-5; perhaps TRBD1 as D (5 bases). Germline values: CDR1 WSHSY, CDR2 SAAADI. CDR3 length equals 11 residues. The V end was cut by 7 bases, the J end by 5 bases, with 8 bases between. The CDR3 protein is CASKKGETQYF. Here the CDR3 DNA reads TGCGCCAGCAAAAAGGGGGAGACCCAGTACTTC.

A word on this clone: One end of the junction varies from germline; a read error may be responsible. This chain links TRBV7-7 with TRBJ2-5, with 12 nucleotides matching TRBD2. The CDR3 spans 14 residues. CDR1 is SSHAT and CDR2 is FNYEAQ in the germline V gene (reference sequence). The DNA of the CDR3 is TGTGCTAGCAGCTTGACTAGCGGGGGAGAGACCCAGTACTTC. It translates to CASSLTSGGETQYF.

This chain joins TRBV6-5 and TRBJ1-1, with 8 bases identical to TRBD1. The V gene end was trimmed by 4 bases and the J gene end by 4 bases; junction bases not matched to a gene: 5. The CDR3 has 14 amino acids. CDR1 MNHEY and CDR2 SVGAGI come from the germline V gene. CDR3 sequence (DNA): TGTGCCAGCAGTTTCCGGGACAGGAGCACTGAAGCTTTCTTT. It encodes CASSFRDRSTEAFF.

V and J are TRBV10-3 and TRBJ2-5, with 8 positions matching TRBD2. The CDR3 length is 14 residues. V lost 11 bases, J lost 2 bases, and 10 bases stayed unmatched. Germline V gene lookup returns CDR1 ENHRY and CDR2 SYGVKD. The CDR3 loop reads CAAGGVNPQETQYF. In nucleotides, the CDR3 is TGTGCCGCCGGGGGGGTCAACCCTCAAGAGACCCAGTACTTC.

The genes are TRBV7-2 and TRBJ2-2, with no clear D. Trimming cost V 10 bases and J 8 bases, with 14 bases left between them. The germline gives CDR1 SGHTA, CDR2 FQGNSA. The CDR3 loop spans 12 amino acids. The CDR3 DNA reads as TGTGCCACCTATATCCGGTCGGGGGAGCTGTTTTTT. Amino acids: CATYIRSGELFF.

This clone was counted once. The rearrangement uses TRBV7-9 and TRBJ2-7; 15 bases are a match to TRBD2. The CDR3 is 16 amino acids. Trimming removed 6 bases from V and 5 bases from J; junction bases left unmatched: 8. CDR1 is SEHNR and CDR2 is FQNEAQ in the germline V gene (reference sequence). The CDR3 DNA sequence: TGTGCCAGCAGTGGTGGGACTAGCGGGGGGTTGCACGAGCAGTACTTC. Its protein is CASSGGTSGGLHEQYF. Looking up the rest from reference TRBV7-9 and TRBJ2-7 gives the full variable domain: DTGVSQNPRHKITKRGQNVTFRCDPISEHNRLYWYRQTLGQGPEFLTYFQNEAQLEKSRLLSDRFSAERPKGSFSTLEIQRTEQGDSAMYLCASSGGTSGGLHEQYFGPGTRLTVT.

V and J are TRBV4-2 and TRBJ2-3, with TRBD2 matching 14 bases. The trim removed 8 bases at V and 5 bases at J, leaving 6 bases unmatched. CDR1 and CDR2 from the germline V gene are LGHNA and YNFKEQ. This CDR3 has 15 amino acids. DNA of the CDR3: TGTGCCAGCGGGGGACTAGCGGGGGCGGAAGATACGCAGTATTTT. Protein product: CASGGLAGAEDTQYF.

This chain connects TRBV7-6 to TRBJ1-3; D call uncertain. This CDR3 spans 15 amino acids. Germline V lookup: CDR1 SGHVS, CDR2 FNYEAQ. V was clipped by 1 base and J by 4 bases, with 11 bases between them. CDR3 sequence: CASSLESLNGNTIYF. The CDR3 DNA is TGTGCCAGCAGCTTAGAATCTCTAAACGGAAACACCATATATTTT.

The rearrangement uses TRBV7-3 and TRBJ2-2; TRBD1 might be the D (5 bases). Trimming stripped 0 bases from V and 5 bases from J, with 13 bases between. The germline CDR1 and CDR2 sequences are SGHTA and FQGTGA. There are 16 residues in the CDR3. CDR3: CASSLTGYKGTGELFF. The CDR3 coding sequence is TGTGCCAGCAGCTTAACGGGTTACAAGGGGACCGGGGAGCTGTTTTTT.

This chain uses TRBV28 with TRBJ1-3; the match to TRBD1 covers 10 bases. The V segment lost 4 bases and the J segment 0 bases; nucleotides outside the gene matches: 3. The germline V gene encodes CDR1 MDHEN and CDR2 SYDVKM. The CDR3 is made up of 16 amino acids. This chain's CDR3 is CASSSRQGASGNTIYF. The CDR3 DNA reads TGTGCCAGCAGTTCCAGACAGGGGGCCTCTGGAAACACCATATATTTT. Combining the CDR3 with reference TRBV28 and TRBJ1-3 gives the whole variable domain DVKVTQSSRYLVKRTGEKVFLECVQDMDHENMFWYRQDPGLGLRLIYFSYDVKMKEKGDIPEGYSVSREKKERFSLILESASTNQTSMYLCASSSRQGASGNTIYFGEGSWLTVV.

The gene calls are TRBV28 and TRBJ2-2, with a tentative D call TRBD2 (6 bases). V was pared by 5 bases and J by 6 bases, with 13 bases between. The V gene's germline CDR1 is MDHEN and CDR2 SYDVKM. The CDR3 length is 14 residues. CDR3 DNA sequence: TGTGCCAGCAGTCCTACGAGGGAGGCCGGGGAGCTGTTTTTT. Encoded protein: CASSPTREAGELFF. Complete variable domain (other parts from reference TRBV28 and TRBJ2-2): DVKVTQSSRYLVKRTGEKVFLECVQDMDHENMFWYRQDPGLGLRLIYFSYDVKMKEKGDIPEGYSVSREKKERFSLILESASTNQTSMYLCASSPTREAGELFFGEGSRLTVL.

The CDR3: CASSVEENTEAFF. The CDR3 coding sequence is TGTGCCAGCAGTGTAGAAGAGAACACTGAAGCTTTCTTT. V is TRBV2 and J is TRBJ1-1; D gene uncertain. V was pared by 4 bases and J by 1 base, with 7 bases between. The CDR3 is 13 amino acids. The germline gives CDR1 SNHLY, CDR2 FYNNEI. The entire variable domain, with the rest obtained from reference TRBV2 and TRBJ1-1, is as follows: EPEVTQTPSHQVTQMGQEVILRCVPISNHLYFYWYRQILGQKVEFLVSFYNNEISEKSEIFDDQFSVERPDGSNFTLKIRSTKLEDSAMYFCASSVEENTEAFFGQGTRLTVV.

This chain links TRBV5-1 with TRBJ2-5, with 8 nucleotides matching TRBD1. Germline trimming cut 5 bases from V and 1 base from J; bases unmatched to any gene: 10. The germline gives CDR1 SGHRS, CDR2 YFSETQ. The CDR3 length is 16 residues. The CDR3 nucleotides read TGCGCCAGCAGACCGACTTGGGGGACAGGCCAAGAGACCCAGTACTTC. This sequence encodes CASRPTWGTGQETQYF.

The CDR3 coding sequence is TGTGCCAGCAGCTTAAGAGGTAGCGGGGCTTCCACAGATACGCAGTATTTT. Amino acids: CASSLRGSGASTDTQYF. The chain has TRBV7-9 and TRBJ2-3, with TRBD2 matching over 8 bases. CDR1 SEHNR and CDR2 FQNEAQ come from the germline V gene (reference sequence). The V segment lost 2 bases and the J segment 2 bases; nucleotides outside the gene matches: 9. The CDR3 covers 17 residues.

The J gene is TRBJ2-7, the V gene TRBV18; TRBD1 is a possible D gene (6 bases). Trimming took off 0 bases at V and 4 bases at J, with 22 bases between the two ends. CDR1 is KGHSH and CDR2 is LQKENI in the germline V gene. The CDR3 runs 18 residues. The CDR3 DNA reads TGTGCCAGCTCACCACCGCGCACCGGGACAACGGACGAATACGAGCAGTACTTC. Translating gives CASSPPRTGTTDEYEQYF.